These T cell receptor beta chains were read from a single sample in a study of cytomegalovirus exposure and HLA in healthy donors. Clones were read by immunoSEQ multiplex PCR, and TCRdb kept only the in-frame ones, dropping some. The sample carries under 75,000 clones, around 81% recorded once. The sequencing input was PBMCs. These receptors came from a man aged 30-40 years in good health and CMV-seronegative. CDR3s include the opening cysteine and the closing phenylalanine or tryptophan. D genes are given only for firm matches. Clone size is given for some rows only: seen once, a few or many times, or a class if the clone is expanded.

clone_size j_call v_call d_call cdr3_aa cdr3_nt
once TRBJ2-7 TRBV15 NA CATSHPPLASYEQYF TGTGCCACCAGCCACCCCCCATTAGCATCCTACGAGCAGTACTTC
few TRBJ1-1 TRBV6-5 NA CASSLDTNTEAFF TGTGCCAGCAGTCTTGACACGAACACTGAAGCTTTCTTT
NA TRBJ2-2 TRBV28 TRBD2 CASRLLLGGAGELFF TGTGCCAGCAGGCTATTATTGGGAGGGGCCGGGGAGCTGTTTTTT
NA TRBJ2-1 TRBV7-2 TRBD1 CASSRFATRDRGLYEQFF TGTGCCAGCAGCCGATTCGCGACCCGGGACAGGGGGTTATATGAGCAGTTCTTC
NA TRBJ1-3 TRBV7-2 TRBD1 CASSEDRGLGNTIYF TGTGCCAGCAGCGAGGACAGGGGGCTTGGAAACACCATATATTTT
NA TRBJ1-6 TRBV9 NA CASSLDSGEDSPLHF TGTGCCAGCAGTCTTGACAGTGGGGAGGATTCACCCCTCCACTTT
NA TRBJ2-1 TRBV9 NA CASSVALDFYNEQFF TGTGCCAGCAGCGTAGCACTAGACTTCTACAATGAGCAGTTCTTC
NA TRBJ2-1 TRBV4-3 TRBD2 CASSHEAFGFLAGVEQFF TGCGCCAGCAGCCATGAGGCGTTTGGGTTCCTAGCGGGGGTGGAGCAGTTCTTC
NA TRBJ2-2 TRBV9 NA CASSPSRLAGELFF TGTGCCAGCAGCCCCTCAAGACTAGCCGGGGAGCTGTTTTTT
NA TRBJ2-3 TRBV5-1 TRBD1 CASSLYRGTSSTDTQYF TGCGCCAGCAGCTTGTACAGGGGGACCAGCAGCACAGATACGCAGTATTTT
once TRBJ1-5 TRBV6-4 NA CASSGQRGEPQHF TGTGCCAGCAGCGGACAGAGGGGAGAGCCCCAGCATTTT
NA TRBJ2-5 TRBV7-2 NA CASSLNGPKETQYF TGTGCCAGCAGCTTAAATGGGCCCAAAGAGACCCAGTACTTC
NA TRBJ2-5 TRBV15 NA CATSKNRARQETQYF TGTGCCACCAGCAAAAACAGGGCTCGGCAAGAGACCCAGTACTTC
NA TRBJ2-1 TRBV27 TRBD2 CASSLPPYSGSRNRDEQFF TGTGCCAGCAGTTTACCCCCTTATAGCGGGAGTAGGAATCGCGATGAGCAGTTCTTC
NA TRBJ1-2 TRBV4-1 NA CASSRPPQYRVLSGYTF TGCGCCAGCAGCCGTCCCCCCCAATACAGGGTACTTAGTGGCTACACCTTC
once TRBJ1-5 TRBV28 TRBD1 CASSSYAQGRSQPQHF TGTGCCAGCAGTTCCTATGCACAGGGGAGGAGTCAGCCCCAGCATTTT
NA TRBJ2-3 TRBV18 NA CASSPPARRTDTQYF TGTGCCAGCTCACCACCGGCCCGCCGCACAGATACGCAGTATTTT
NA TRBJ2-1 TRBV15 NA CATSPRSSYNEQFF TGTGCCACCAGCCCTCGTAGCTCCTACAATGAGCAGTTCTTC
NA TRBJ1-2 TRBV7-6 NA CASSSTGGWIADYGYTF TGTGCCAGCAGCTCAACCGGGGGGTGGATTGCGGACTATGGCTACACCTTC
NA TRBJ2-1 TRBV11-3 TRBD2 CASSNRGLAASYNEQFF TGTGCCAGCAGCAATCGTGGACTAGCGGCATCCTACAATGAGCAGTTCTTC
NA TRBJ1-2 TRBV12-2 NA CASRPPGLKNYGYTF TGTGCAAGTCGCCCACCGGGACTAAAAAACTATGGCTACACCTTC
NA TRBJ2-7 TRBV11-2 TRBD2 CASSFLGRGTNYEQYF TGTGCCAGCAGCTTCTTGGGCCGGGGGACTAACTACGAGCAGTACTTC
NA TRBJ2-5 TRBV7-2 TRBD2 CASSNGLVRETQYF TGTGCCAGCAGCAACGGACTAGTTAGAGAGACCCAGTACTTC
NA TRBJ2-1 TRBV4-1 NA CASSFRLGASYNEQFF TGCGCCAGCAGCTTCCGACTAGGCGCGTCCTACAATGAGCAGTTCTTC
once TRBJ2-3 TRBV9 TRBD2 CASIRGAGDRADTQYF TGTGCCAGCATCAGGGGAGCGGGGGATAGGGCAGATACGCAGTATTTT
few TRBJ2-2 TRBV27 NA CASSRLEFNTGELFF TGTGCCAGCAGTCGTCTTGAGTTTAACACCGGGGAGCTGTTTTTT
NA TRBJ2-1 TRBV27 TRBD2 CASKLLAGDSYNEQFF TGTGCCAGCAAACTGCTAGCGGGAGACTCCTACAATGAGCAGTTCTTC